This is a list of T cell receptor beta chains from one sample in a study of shared clonotypes between healthy human individuals. Libraries were prepared by immunoSEQ multiplex PCR; TCRdb keeps only in-frame clonotypes and omits some of them. The sample lists about 980,000 clones; more than 75% were seen once. Sequencing used memory CD4+ T cells sorted from blood. These TCRs come from a man younger than 35 in good health. CDR3s leave out the opening cysteine and the closing phenylalanine or tryptophan. A clone size is listed for some rows: how often the clone was seen (once, few, many), or a class if it is expanded.

J | V | size | CDR3
TRBJ2-7 | TRBV29-1 | - | SVESKATQY
TRBJ2-7 | TRBV6-1 | - | ASSANRVYEQY
TRBJ2-7 | TRBV7-3 | - | ASSLDPGYQQY
TRBJ1-1 | TRBV18 | - | ASSLTANTEAF
TRBJ1-1 | TRBV7-3 | - | ASSTGMNTEAF
TRBJ1-4 | TRBV10-3 | - | AIQQGLGANEKLF
TRBJ2-7 | TRBV5-1 | - | ASATGSTYEQY
TRBJ1-6 | TRBV30 | - | AWSPGQGNSPLH
TRBJ1-2 | TRBV4-1 | - | ASSQEGTGSVGSGYT
TRBJ2-3 | TRBV6-1 | - | ASSWTLVAQY
TRBJ2-7 | TRBV6-1 | once | ASNSITYEQY
TRBJ1-5 | TRBV7-2 | - | ASSPGQGAFQPQH
TRBJ1-2 | TRBV7-2 | - | ASSTSGTGAYGYT
TRBJ2-6 | TRBV7-7 | - | ASSWGGRRRSGANVLT
TRBJ2-2 | TRBV6-5 | - | ASQGAGGELF
TRBJ1-5 | TRBV5-6 | - | ASSLRQLSNQPQH
TRBJ2-7 | TRBV4-1 | - | ASSQDTSGVLSYEQY
TRBJ2-7 | TRBV28 | - | ASSSGGWDEQY
TRBJ1-2 | TRBV7-2 | - | ASSLVSRAGGYT
TRBJ1-6 | TRBV25-1 | many | ASSEQNFSPLH
TRBJ1-3 | TRBV27 | - | ASSLSDPGSGNTIY
TRBJ1-5 | TRBV6-6 | - | ASSSGGVSQPQH
TRBJ2-2 | TRBV19 | - | ASTPSTGELF
TRBJ1-4 | TRBV9 | - | ASSADRGNEKLF
TRBJ2-2 | TRBV7-2 | - | ASPRTPGTGELF
TRBJ2-1 | TRBV9 | - | ASSVEPNEQF
TRBJ1-1 | TRBV6-5 | - | ASSYPGGGTEAF
TRBJ1-4 | TRBV5-1 | - | ASSAGATNEKLF
TRBJ2-7 | TRBV28 | - | ASTTSGLSYEQY
TRBJ2-5 | TRBV16 | - | ASSQFVETQY
TRBJ2-1 | TRBV6-6 | - | ASRPGLAHNEQF
TRBJ1-3 | TRBV9 | - | ASSVDDRAHSGNTIY
TRBJ2-2 | TRBV10-2 | - | ASSESTLLNTGELF
TRBJ2-7 | TRBV6-1 | - | ASSVLAGLYEQY
TRBJ2-1 | TRBV2 | - | ASSDENKGRNEQF
TRBJ1-1 | TRBV7-2 | - | ASSLQGYTEAF
TRBJ2-7 | TRBV2 | - | ASSEQGSDYEQY
TRBJ1-2 | TRBV6-1 | few | ASRKGGDIVSGYT
TRBJ2-7 | TRBV9 | - | ASSVVLAGGPLLGLPYEQY
TRBJ2-1 | TRBV7-2 | - | ASSASGTSSYNEQF
TRBJ2-3 | TRBV10-1 | - | ASSASGTGTDTQY
TRBJ2-7 | TRBV5-6 | - | ASSLVYSYEQY
TRBJ1-2 | TRBV6-1 | once | ASSDRDRRFNYGYT
TRBJ2-7 | TRBV5-4 | - | ASSSKTGSYEQY
TRBJ2-7 | TRBV14 | - | ASSPRDRYFGQY
TRBJ2-1 | TRBV7-9 | - | ASSSPGLAGGNEQF
TRBJ2-7 | TRBV11-2 | - | ASSPPGGGGYEQY